This TCR beta chain originates from a study of liver allograft versus peripheral blood T cells. Study in general: Recipients' peripheral blood T cell receptor repertoires were compared with those in transplanted livers.

Per germline, CDR1 MNHEY and CDR2 SMNVEV (reference sequence). The CDR3 contains 15 residues. V dropped 6 bases and J dropped 5; count of bases not matched to a gene: 8. TCRdb fed the reads into MiXCR, producing one record per CDR3 protein. Among approximately 9,800 distinct CDR3 sequences, 25% to 30% were seen once, and the ten largest hold roughly 8.3%. General study findings and limits: Peripheral blood T cell receptor repertoires reportedly differed from those found within liver allografts.

Judged by abundance, this clonotype is medium-sized (0.01 to 0.1%). Its antigen remains unidentified. This chain joins TRBV27 and TRBJ1-4; 8 nucleotides align to TRBD1. The receptor was derived from a human patient who had a liver transplant. Some T cells may arise from the graft donor. The CDR3 region has the DNA TGTGCCAGCAGCCGAAGTCGACAGGGGAATGAAAAACTGTTTTTT. Translating it yields CASSRSRQGNEKLFF.